The present T cell receptor (beta chain) was sequenced within a study of OX40 agonist ivuxolimab in advanced cancers. Libraries were prepared by immunoSEQ multiplex PCR; TCRdb keeps only in-frame clonotypes and omits some of them. Here the sample spans around 10,000 clones, less than 90% being singletons. The germline gives CDR1 SNHLY, CDR2 FYNNEI. The CDR3 length is 18 residues. V was cut by 2 bases and J by 0 bases, with 19 bases left in between. The receptor's source is an adult with an advanced solid tumor such as melanoma, head and neck, liver or kidney cancer. V is TRBV2 and J is TRBJ1-1; possible D gene TRBD1, 5 bases. Source: CD4+ or CD8+ T cells sorted from blood, taken in a trial of the OX40 agonist ivuxolimab. Written as DNA, the CDR3 is TGTGCCAGCAGTGAATGGGGGACCCGGGAGTTACTGAACACTGAAGCTTTCTTT. This translates into CASSEWGTRELLNTEAFF.